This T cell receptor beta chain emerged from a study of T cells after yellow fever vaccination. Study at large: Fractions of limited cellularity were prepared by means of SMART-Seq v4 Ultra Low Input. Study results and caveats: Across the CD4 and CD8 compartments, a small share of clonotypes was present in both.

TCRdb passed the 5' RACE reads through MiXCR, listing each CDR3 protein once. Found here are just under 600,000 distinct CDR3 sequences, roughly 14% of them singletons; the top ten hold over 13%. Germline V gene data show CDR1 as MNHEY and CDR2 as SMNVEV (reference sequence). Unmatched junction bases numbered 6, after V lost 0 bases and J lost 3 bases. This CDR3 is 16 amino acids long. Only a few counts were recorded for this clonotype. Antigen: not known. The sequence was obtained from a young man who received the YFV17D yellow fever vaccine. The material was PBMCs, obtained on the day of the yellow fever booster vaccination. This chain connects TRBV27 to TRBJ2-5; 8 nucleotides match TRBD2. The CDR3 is CASSLSGSLAEETQYF. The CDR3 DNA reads TGTGCCAGCAGTTTATCGGGGTCACTAGCGGAAGAGACCCAGTACTTC.